This TCR beta chain is drawn from a study of technical replicates of blood from a few donors. V lost 0 bases to trimming and J lost 5 bases; unmatched junction nucleotides: 2. Germline V gene data show CDR1 as ENHRY and CDR2 as SYGVKD. The CDR3 totals 15 residues. The assay was immunoSEQ multiplex PCR, and TCRdb's table has in-frame clones only and misses some. The profile covers under 85,000 clones, with roughly 97% appearing a single time and 0.3% to 0.35% taken by the ten largest. The receptor was derived from a human donor in good health. Sample: T cells isolated from PBMCs. The chain uses TRBV10-3 and TRBJ2-7, with TRBD1 matching over 12 bases. The CDR3 sequence: CAISESGTGGDEQYF. The CDR3 coding sequence is TGTGCCATCAGTGAGTCAGGGACAGGGGGCGACGAGCAGTACTTC.